The clone carrying this T cell receptor beta chain was seen just once. Per the original methods: From reference gene primer amplification, estimates of nucleated cell counts were derived. The assay was immunoSEQ multiplex PCR, and TCRdb's table has in-frame clones only and misses some. That table is the source of V, J and clone size, and D and trimming were worked out from the DNA. The sample lists tens of thousands of clones; about 72% were seen once. These data originate in a study of blood T cell repertoires in COVID-19. The overall study: Acute and convalescent COVID-19 samples came from the United States, Italy and Spain. Nucleic acid was either cDNA or gDNA, and it came from T cells, B-cell-depleted T cells, or PBMCs.

The source material was peripheral blood. This TCR came from a man aged 65-85 years with active or convalescent COVID-19.

As DNA, the CDR3 is TGCGCCAGCAGCCAAGAAAGACTTCTCAACACCGGGGAGCTGTTTTTT. Translation gives CASSQERLLNTGELFF. The chain is built from TRBV4-1 and TRBJ2-2; unclear D gene. This CDR3 region has 16 residues. Germline V CDR1 and CDR2: MGHRA, YSYEKL. Trimming cost V 0 bases and J 2 bases, with 10 bases left between them.